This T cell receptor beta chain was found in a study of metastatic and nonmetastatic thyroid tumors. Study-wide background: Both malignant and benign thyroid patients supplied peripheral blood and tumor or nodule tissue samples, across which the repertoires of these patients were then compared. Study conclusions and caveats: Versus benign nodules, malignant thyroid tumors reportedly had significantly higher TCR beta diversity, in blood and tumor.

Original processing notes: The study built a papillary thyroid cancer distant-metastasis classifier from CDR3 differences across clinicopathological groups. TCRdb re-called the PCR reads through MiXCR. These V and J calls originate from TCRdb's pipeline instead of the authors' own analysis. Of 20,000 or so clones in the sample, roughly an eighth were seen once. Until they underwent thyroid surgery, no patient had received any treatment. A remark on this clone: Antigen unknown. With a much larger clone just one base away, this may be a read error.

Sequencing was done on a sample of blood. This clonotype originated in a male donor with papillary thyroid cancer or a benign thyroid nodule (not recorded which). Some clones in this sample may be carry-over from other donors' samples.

CDR3 sequence reads: CASRAGRSTYTQYF. CDR3 in DNA: TGTGCCAGCAGGGCGGGGAGATCCACATATACGCAGTATTTT. This sequence joins TRBV7-9 and TRBJ2-3; TRBD2 might be the D (6 bases). The CDR3 runs to 14 residues. Germline CDR1 and CDR2: SEHNR and FQNEAQ (reference sequence). The entire variable domain, with the rest obtained from reference TRBV7-9 and TRBJ2-3, is as follows: DTGVSQNPRHKITKRGQNVTFRCDPISEHNRLYWYRQTLGQGPEFLTYFQNEAQLEKSRLLSDRFSAERPKGSFSTLEIQRTEQGDSAMYLCASRAGRSTYTQYFGPGTRLTVL.